This T cell receptor (beta chain) was found in a study of T cells in narcolepsy. About the research overall: Healthy controls were enrolled alongside patients with narcolepsy type 1 or type 2.

Some clones are missing from TCRdb's copy, which holds only in-frame ones; the method was immunoSEQ multiplex PCR. The profile shows about 35,000 clones, more than 65% of them singletons. Study-wide results and caveats: HCRT-specific and TRIB2-specific autoreactive clonotypes appeared among same-patient CSF and blood CD4+ clonotypes. In some patient and control memory CD4+ samples, autoreactive clones were absent.

The length of the CDR3 is 14 residues. CDR1 LNHDA and CDR2 SQIVND come from the germline V gene (reference sequence). Trimming pared 8 bases from V and 0 bases from J, leaving 11 bases between. Concerning this clone: The antigen is unknown.

J is TRBJ1-3 and V is TRBV19; no reliable D call. Sequencing used memory (CD45RA-) CD4+ T cells from blood. The clonotype originates from a human donor in good health. In DNA, the CDR3 is TGTGCCAGTTATGCGGGGAGCTCTGGAAACACCATATATTTT. Translation gives CASYAGSSGNTIYF.